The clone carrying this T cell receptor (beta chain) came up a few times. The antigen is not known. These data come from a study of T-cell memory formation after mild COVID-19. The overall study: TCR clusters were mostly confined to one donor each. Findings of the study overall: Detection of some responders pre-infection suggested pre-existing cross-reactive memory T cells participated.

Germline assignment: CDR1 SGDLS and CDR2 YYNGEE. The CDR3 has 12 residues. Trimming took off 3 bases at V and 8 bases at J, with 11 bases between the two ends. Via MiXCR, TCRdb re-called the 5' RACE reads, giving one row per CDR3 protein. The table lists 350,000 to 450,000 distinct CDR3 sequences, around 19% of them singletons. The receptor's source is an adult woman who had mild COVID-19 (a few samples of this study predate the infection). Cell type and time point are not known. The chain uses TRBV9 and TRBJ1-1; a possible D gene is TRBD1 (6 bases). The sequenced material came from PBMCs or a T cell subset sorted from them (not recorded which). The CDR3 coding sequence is TGTGCCAGCAGCGAGCAGACAGGAGAAGCTTTCTTT. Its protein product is CASSEQTGEAFF.